This T cell receptor (beta chain) was documented in a study of T cell responses to AZD1222 COVID-19 vaccine. Study-wide results and limits: Spike-specific TCR breadth and depth rose after two AZD1222 doses. Repertoires were obtained solely post-peak T cell response. Females made up more of the donors, who were largely white British, and clonal diversity may have come out too low.

For this clone: Its antigen is as yet unknown.

Sequencing used immunoSEQ multiplex PCR; TCRdb keeps in-frame clones, though not all of them. The profile shows approximately 57,000 clones, approximately 86% of them singletons. Germline V gene data show CDR1 as LGHNA and CDR2 as YNFKEQ. The CDR3 has 15 amino acids. Trimming at V came to 3 bases and at J to 9 bases, leaving 4 bases not matched to a gene. The sequence was obtained from an adult in good health. The chain recombines TRBV4-2 with TRBJ2-1, with 14 bases aligning to TRBD2. This specimen consisted of peripheral blood, obtained on day 0 of AZD1222 vaccination. CDR3 sequence (DNA): TGTGCCAGCAGCCAGACTAGCGGGAGGGCCCCTGAGCAGTTCTTC. It is translated as CASSQTSGRAPEQFF.